The present T cell receptor (beta chain) was sequenced within a study of cytomegalovirus exposure and HLA in healthy donors. Germline V CDR1 and CDR2: KGHSH, LQKENI. With 2 bases removed from V and 4 bases from J, the gap between germline ends came to 12 bases. CDR3 size: 14 residues. PCR was performed using 60 Vbeta and 13 Jbeta primers. Assay: immunoSEQ multiplex PCR; the TCRdb copy retains only in-frame clones and omits some. The sample holds about 150,000 clones; 82% are singletons and the top ten take under 8%. V usage is TRBV18 and J usage is TRBJ2-7; D is unclear. Sequencing was carried out using PBMCs. This TCR was sampled from a woman in her fifties or sixties in good health and CMV-seropositive. As DNA, the CDR3 is TGTGCCAGCTCACCAAATCCAGGTTTATACGAGCAGTACTTC. This sequence encodes CASSPNPGLYEQYF.